This TCR beta chain was obtained from a study of Ad26.COV2.S vaccination and SARS-CoV-2 variants (dated by TCRdb to about 2021). Turning to the overall study: Donors in the vaccine arm were drawn from COV1001, a phase I-IIa trial of Ad26.COV2.S in healthy adults that was multicentre, randomized, double-blind and placebo-controlled. Dosing of Ad26.COV2.S was intramuscular, at either 5x10^10 or 1x10^11 viral particles, delivered as one shot or as two shots spaced 56 days apart. TCRbeta repertoire sequencing was used to assess the specificity and breadth of SARS-CoV-2-reactive T cell receptors after Ad26.COV2.S vaccination. A total of 32 samples were included in the TCR-sequenced set, comprising 19 Ad26.COV2.S vaccine recipients, 5 placebo recipients and 8 SARS-CoV-2 convalescent individuals. Trial participants were randomized into five groups of five, in which low-dose or high-dose Ad26.COV2.S was given once or twice, or placebo was given on both occasions. Investigators did not know the trial group allocation while performing experiments and assessing outcomes. The investigation overall reported the following: It was noted by the authors that total T cell responses may have been underestimated by the TCR breadth and depth analyses. The study lacked the statistical power to compare responses across vaccine doses or regimens. Higher spike-specific TCR breadth was observed in Ad26.COV2.S recipients than in placebo recipients (P = 0.0014). Substantial breadth of spike-specific CD8+ and CD4+ T cell responses was reported after vaccination. Vaccine and placebo recipients had comparable non-spike TCR breadth, which fits with the vaccine containing only spike.

Details on this clone: Its antigen specificity is not known. No qualities accompany the bases; no much larger clone lies one base away.

TCRbeta CDR3 regions were sequenced with the immunoSEQ Assay. After extraction, genomic DNA underwent amplification by bias-controlled multiplex PCR, followed by high-throughput sequencing. The authors' analysis ran thus. To quantify the absolute abundance of each unique TCRbeta CDR3 region, sequences were collapsed and filtered. T cell fraction was estimated by normalizing TCRbeta template counts to usable DNA, with usable DNA measured through amplification of reference genes found in all nucleated cells. Repertoire TCRs were annotated as SARS-CoV-2-specific by exact matching of V gene, CDR3 amino acid sequence and J gene to a known reactive TCR set. MIRA supplied the reference SARS-CoV-2 TCR set, which was filtered for enrichment in COVID-19-positive ImmuneCODE repertoires so that public or cross-reactive TCRs were removed. Using the MIRA antigens, annotated TCRs were further analysed by specific ORF or by position within an ORF. Breadth was defined as the number of annotated unique rearrangements divided by the total number of unique productive rearrangements, and depth was defined as the summed frequency of the annotated unique rearrangements. TCR breadth was compared between groups using two-sided Wilcoxon rank-sum tests. Sourced from immuneACCESS, this table was stored by TCRdb with only in-frame sequences that have V and J called. A share of the clones is absent; for the studies checked, an unresolved V gene accounts for under half, and the remainder has no known explanation. The V and J calls and clone size are taken from that table; D and trimming were inferred from the DNA. Counted in this sample were about 400,000 clones; about 80% of them appeared once. Clones ranked in the top ten supply around 7% of the sample.

Taken from cysteine to phenylalanine, the CDR3 has 13 residues. The DNA shown is the 39-base CDR3, in frame from base 1. Sequences PRHDT (CDR1) and FYEKMQ (CDR2) are obtained from the germline V gene (reference sequence). V is shortened by 5 bases, J by 6 bases, and the region joining them spans 13 bases. The treatment or condition label corresponds to: around 19 received Ad26.COV2.S at low or high dose, single or two shots; 5 received placebo; per-sample allocation not given. Repertoires of vaccine and placebo recipients were sequenced from samples taken on day 63 after the first injection. Cohort 1b enrolled roughly 25 adults aged 18-55 years at a single site in Boston, USA, between 29 July and 7 August 2020. Ad26.COV2.S was a replication-incompetent adenovirus type 26 vector expressing a prefusion-stabilized SARS-CoV-2 spike protein from the original Wuhan strain.

Sequencing used peripheral blood, obtained in a trial of Ad26.COV2.S vaccine versus placebo. The receptor chain draws on TRBV13 and TRBJ1-1, with a tentative D gene TRBD1 over 5 matching bases. The origin of this receptor is a person between 18 and 65 years old who received the Ad26.COV2.S COVID-19 vaccine or a placebo. The CDR3 reads as follows: CASSAEKGAEAFF. Here is the DNA: TGTGCCAGCAGCGCGGAGAAAGGGGCTGAAGCTTTCTTT.